The next 14 T cell receptor beta chains were all read from a single sample in a study of blood T cell repertoires in COVID-19. Sequencing was performed with immunoSEQ multiplex PCR; in TCRdb, only in-frame clones are kept and a portion is missing. The table records about 39,000 clones, approximately 80% of them present only once. What was sequenced was peripheral blood. The receptors were sampled from a man aged 45-65 years with active or convalescent COVID-19.

CDR3 protein: CASSQTGDQPQHF. CDR3 sequence (DNA): TGCGCCAGCAGCCAGACAGGGGATCAGCCCCAGCATTTT. The chain links TRBV10-2 to TRBJ1-5, with 8 bases that match TRBD1. The V and J ends lost 6 bases and 5 bases, in that order; junction bases with no gene match: 3. CDR3 length: 13 residues. Germline V gene data show CDR1 as WSHSY and CDR2 as SAAADI.

The chain combines TRBV5-6 with TRBJ2-7, with TRBD1 as a possible D gene (5 bases). Trimming removed 6 bases from V and 1 base from J, with 14 bases in between. Germline values: CDR1 SGHDT, CDR2 YYEEEE. There are 14 residues in the CDR3. CDR3 sequence: CASNSRERSYEQYF. DNA of the CDR3: TGTGCCAGCAATTCCAGGGAAAGGTCCTACGAGCAGTACTTC. The full variable domain, its missing parts supplied by reference TRBV5-6 and TRBJ2-7, is DAGVTQSPTHLIKTRGQQVTLRCSPKSGHDTVSWYQQALGQGPQFIFQYYEEEERQRGNFPDRFSGHQFPNYSSELNVNALLLGDSALYLCASNSRERSYEQYFGPGTRLTVT.

The CDR3 here is CASTLLPNTEAFF. In nucleotides, the CDR3 is TGTGCCAGCACCCTCCTCCCGAACACTGAAGCTTTCTTT. The chain couples TRBV5-4 to TRBJ1-1; D unresolved. The CDR3 contains 13 residues. V lost 6 bases and J 1 base, leaving 10 bases between the germline ends. Looked up from germline, CDR1 is SGHNT and CDR2 is YYREEE (reference sequence).

The CDR3 region has the DNA TGTGCTAGTGGTTTGGACCACAGGGGCCAGACCCAGTACTTC. This gives the protein CASGLDHRGQTQYF. The rearrangement uses TRBV12-5 and TRBJ2-5; 7 nucleotides match TRBD1. Germline CDR1 and CDR2: LGHNT and FRNRAP. The V and J ends lost 1 base and 6 bases, in that order; junction bases with no gene match: 5. CDR3 length: 14 residues.

The chain uses TRBV6-5 and TRBJ1-2; TRBD1 aligns across 7 bases. The V gene end was trimmed by 6 bases and the J gene end by 13 bases; junction bases not matched to a gene: 8. The CDR3 runs 11 residues. CDR1 is MNHEY, CDR2 SVGAGI, per germline. The CDR3 reads CASRGQLVPTF. CDR3 nucleotides: TGTGCCAGCAGGGGACAGCTGGTTCCCACCTTC.

This clone was found once. One junction end does not reproduce the germline sequence, and a read error may be involved. The chain recombines TRBV5-6 with TRBJ2-1; TRBD1 matches at 12 bases. This CDR3 has 15 residues. CDR1 SGHDT and CDR2 YYEEEE come from the germline V gene. The CDR3 region has the DNA TGTGCCAGCAGGTTGGGGACAGGGGGCAAAAATGAGCAGTTCTTC. Its protein product is CASRLGTGGKNEQFF.

The chain is built from TRBV5-1 and TRBJ2-5, with 11 bases aligning to TRBD1. CDR3 length equals 16 residues. With V trimmed by 0 bases and J by 5 bases, 6 bases remained unmatched. Germline CDR1 and CDR2: SGHRS and YFSETQ. The CDR3 protein is CASSLEGQGVSETQYF. The CDR3 DNA is TGCGCCAGCAGCTTGGAGGGACAGGGGGTATCGGAGACCCAGTACTTC.

V gene TRBV6-5 combines with J gene TRBJ2-7; tentative D call: TRBD2 (5 bases). The length of the CDR3 is 16 residues. V lost 2 bases, J lost 2 bases, and 16 bases lay in between. The germline V gene has CDR1 MNHEY and CDR2 SVGAGI. For the CDR3, the DNA is TGTGCCAGCAGTTACACCCGGACTTTAACTCCCTACGAGCAGTACTTC. It translates to CASSYTRTLTPYEQYF.

The rearrangement uses TRBV13 and TRBJ1-1, with D maybe TRBD1 (6 bases). There are 13 residues in the CDR3. CDR1 is PRHDT, CDR2 FYEKMQ, per germline (reference sequence). V was trimmed by 5 bases and J by 5 bases, leaving 12 bases between them. This CDR3 is CASSLQGRTEAFF. The DNA for the CDR3 is TGTGCCAGCAGCCTCCAGGGGAGAACTGAAGCTTTCTTT.

V gene TRBV2 combines with J gene TRBJ2-6, with D unclear. V shed 2 bases and J shed 4 bases, with 9 bases lying between them. CDR1 is SNHLY and CDR2 is FYNNEI in the germline V gene. The CDR3 extends over 15 amino acids. The CDR3 bases are TGTGCCAGCAGTGAATGGGCCACCGGGGCCAACGTCCTGACTTTC. Protein sequence: CASSEWATGANVLTF.

The chain recombines TRBV24-1 with TRBJ2-5, with a weak D call TRBD1 (6 bases). The CDR3 has 15 amino acids. Germline loops: CDR1 KGHDR, CDR2 SFDVKD. Deletions cut 6 bases from V and 1 base from J, with 14 bases between. CDR3 loop: CATSPWTDCQETQYF. For the CDR3, the DNA is TGTGCCACCAGTCCCTGGACAGACTGCCAAGAGACCCAGTACTTC.

The chain carries TRBV29-1 and TRBJ2-3; D remains ambiguous. The V end was cut by 8 bases, the J end by 1 base, with 16 bases between. Per germline, CDR1 SQVTM and CDR2 ANQGSEA. The CDR3 consists of 14 residues. The CDR3 DNA sequence: TGCAGCACCTCAATCGGAGTCGGCACAGATACGCAGTATTTT. This encodes CSTSIGVGTDTQYF.

The J gene is TRBJ2-1, the V gene TRBV2; D possibly corresponds to TRBD2 (7 bases). The CDR3 is made up of 14 amino acids. Germline values: CDR1 SNHLY, CDR2 FYNNEI. Trimming left V 6 bases short and J 5 bases short, with 14 bases between. The CDR3 here is CASRHEGGDNEQFF. The CDR3, as DNA: TGTGCCAGCAGGCACGAGGGGGGGGACAATGAGCAGTTCTTC.

This clone was seen only a few times. The chain uses TRBV19 and TRBJ2-7; TRBD1 matches 7 bases. The CDR3 extends over 11 amino acids. Germline-derived CDR1 and CDR2 are LNHDA and SQIVND (reference sequence). V lost 4 bases, J lost 9 bases, and 3 bases stayed unmatched. CDR3 DNA: TGTGCCAGTAGTACGGGACAGCGGCAGTACTTC. As protein: CASSTGQRQYF. Based on the CDR3 plus reference TRBV19 and TRBJ2-7, the full variable domain is DGGITQSPKYLFRKEGQNVTLSCEQNLNHDAMYWYRQDPGQGLRLIYYSQIVNDFQKGDIAEGYSVSREKKESFPLTVTSAQKNPTAFYLCASSTGQRQYFGPGTRLTVT.